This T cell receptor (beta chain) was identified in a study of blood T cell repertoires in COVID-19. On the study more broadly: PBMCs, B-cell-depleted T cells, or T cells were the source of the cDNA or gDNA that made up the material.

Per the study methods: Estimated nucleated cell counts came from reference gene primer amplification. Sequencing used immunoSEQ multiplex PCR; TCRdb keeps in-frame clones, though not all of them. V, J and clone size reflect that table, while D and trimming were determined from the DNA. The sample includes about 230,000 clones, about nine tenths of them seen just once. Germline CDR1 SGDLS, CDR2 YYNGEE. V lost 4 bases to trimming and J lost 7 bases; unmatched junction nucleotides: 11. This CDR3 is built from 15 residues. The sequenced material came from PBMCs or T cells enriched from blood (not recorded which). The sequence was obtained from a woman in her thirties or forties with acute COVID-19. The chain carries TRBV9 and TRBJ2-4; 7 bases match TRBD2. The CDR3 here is CASSPLGVRENIQYF. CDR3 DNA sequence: TGTGCCAGCAGCCCCCTTGGCGTGCGGGAGAACATTCAGTACTTC.